The 32 T cell receptor beta chains presented below share a single source sample, sequenced in a study of T cell repertoires in cytomegalovirus infection. Antigen specificity for these receptors is unknown. A single record per CDR3 protein comes from TCRdb applying MiXCR to the reads. The sample lists some 800,000 distinct CDR3 sequences; about 29% were seen once. The sample consisted of cultured CD8+ T cells from PBMCs, taken from culture after CMV antigen stimulation. Receptors were obtained from a human donor in good health (CMV status not recorded). Some clones in this sample may be carry-over from other donors' samples.

The V gene is TRBV20-1, the J gene TRBJ1-1, with 9 bases identical to TRBD1. V was pared by 0 bases and J by 1 base, with 9 bases of the junction left unmatched. CDR3 length: 17 residues. Looked up from germline, CDR1 is DFQATT and CDR2 is SNEGSKA (reference sequence). The CDR3 here is CSARDLVGQGGNTEAFF. The CDR3 DNA reads as TGCAGTGCTAGAGATTTGGTGGGACAGGGAGGGAACACTGAAGCTTTCTTT.

This clonotype has just a few counts. This chain connects TRBV7-6 to TRBJ1-5, with D possibly being TRBD1 (5 bases). Trimming stripped 5 bases from V and 2 bases from J, with 13 bases between. Germline-derived CDR1 and CDR2 are SGHVS and FNYEAQ. CDR3 length equals 15 residues. CDR3 in amino acids: CASSPTDSGNQPQHF. The DNA of the CDR3 is TGTGCCAGCAGCCCTACCGACAGTGGCAATCAGCCCCAGCATTTT.

This chain uses TRBV4-1 with TRBJ2-1; D remains ambiguous. The ends were cut back, 1 base at V and 14 bases at J, with 9 bases in the middle. Per the germline V gene, CDR1 is MGHRA and CDR2 is YSYEKL. CDR3 length equals 11 residues. The CDR3 reads CASSQAGWKFF. For the CDR3, the DNA is TGCGCCAGCAGCCAAGCGGGCTGGAAGTTCTTC.

V is TRBV4-1 and J is TRBJ1-1; D perhaps matches TRBD1 (5 bases). The V end lost 3 bases, the J end lost 4 bases, and 15 bases lay between the germline ends. Germline V gene lookup returns CDR1 MGHRA and CDR2 YSYEKL. The CDR3 spans 15 residues. The CDR3 DNA reads as TGCGCCAGCAGCCACGACCTAGGGGCAGTCACTGAAGCTTTCTTT. Protein sequence: CASSHDLGAVTEAFF.

The chain carries TRBV12-3 or TRBV12-4 and TRBJ2-2; D uncertain. This CDR3 spans 12 amino acids. V lost 9 bases, J lost 2 bases, and 7 bases lay in between. The CDR3 DNA is TGTGCCAGTTCTAAAAACACCGGGGAGCTGTTTTTT. It specifies CASSKNTGELFF.

The rearrangement joins TRBV12-3 or TRBV12-4 to TRBJ2-4; D gene unclear. Trimming took 4 bases from V and 5 from J, leaving 9 bases between them. The length of the CDR3 is 13 residues. The CDR3 region has the DNA TGTGCCAGCAGTTCGGACCCGGAAAACATTCAGTACTTC. It codes for CASSSDPENIQYF.

In DNA form, the CDR3 reads TGTGCCAGCAGCTTTTCGACTAGCGGGGGATACGAGCAGTACTTC. Translated, it gives CASSFSTSGGYEQYF. This chain connects TRBV7-2 to TRBJ2-7, with 12 bases matching TRBD2. This CDR3 region has 15 residues. Germline values: CDR1 SGHTA, CDR2 FQGNSA. V lost 3 bases and J lost 4; bases outside the gene matches: 4.

The chain has TRBV7-6 and TRBJ2-6, with D maybe TRBD2 (6 bases). V dropped 5 bases and J dropped 3 bases, with 14 bases sitting between them. Germline CDR1 SGHVS, CDR2 FNYEAQ. The CDR3 totals 16 residues. The CDR3 loop is CASSPRRGDGANVLTF. The CDR3 DNA follows: TGTGCCAGCAGCCCCCGGCGGGGTGATGGGGCCAACGTCCTGACTTTC.

The genes are TRBV4-1 and TRBJ1-2; a weak D match, TRBD1 (6 bases). The CDR3 is 14 amino acids. V lost 3 bases and J 2 bases, leaving 10 bases between the germline ends. Germline values: CDR1 MGHRA, CDR2 YSYEKL. CDR3 DNA: TGCGCCAGCAGCCAGGCCGACAGGAACTATGGCTACACCTTC. It specifies CASSQADRNYGYTF.

V usage is TRBV7-8 and J usage is TRBJ2-1, with D perhaps assigned TRBD1 or TRBD2 (5 bases each). Germline V lookup: CDR1 SGHVS, CDR2 FQNEAQ. The germline V and J ends were trimmed by 0 bases and 4 bases, with 19 bases remaining between them. This CDR3 has 18 residues. In DNA, the CDR3 is TGTGCCAGCAGCTTAGCGCTCGGGGCGTTGCCCCCTTACAATGAGCAGTTCTTC. Its translation is CASSLALGALPPYNEQFF.

This rearrangement joins TRBV19 to TRBJ2-3; D remains unclear. From germline, CDR1 is LNHDA and CDR2 SQIVND (reference sequence). CDR3 length: 15 residues. Trimming left V 10 bases short and J 0 bases short, with 17 bases between. The chain's CDR3 is CATRIGGISTDTQYF. CDR3 DNA: TGTGCCACCCGGATCGGTGGCATTAGCACAGATACGCAGTATTTT.

The chain is built from TRBV5-1 and TRBJ2-7, with a tentative D call TRBD2 (5 bases). The CDR3 spans 14 residues. Between the trimmed V and J ends, which lost 0 bases and 5 bases, there was a span of 12 bases. CDR1 SGHRS and CDR2 YFSETQ come from the germline V gene. CDR3 bases: TGCGCCAGCAGCTTGGAGCGAGGGTCGAACGAGCAGTACGTC. Its translation: CASSLERGSNEQYV.

The chain uses TRBV7-8 and TRBJ1-4, with D perhaps matching TRBD1 (6 bases). The germline gives CDR1 SGHVS, CDR2 FQNEAQ. V dropped 2 bases and J dropped 8 bases, with 15 bases sitting between them. This CDR3 spans 15 amino acids. The CDR3 DNA follows: TGTGCCAGCAGCTTAATACAGGGAGGTGGAGAAAAACTGTTTTTT. This codes for CASSLIQGGGEKLFF. The full variable domain, with the rest looked up from reference TRBV7-8 and TRBJ1-4, is GAGVSQSPRYKVAKRGQDVALRCDPISGHVSLFWYQQALGQGPEFLTYFQNEAQLDKSGLPSDRFFAERPEGSVSTLKIQRTQQEDSAVYLCASSLIQGGGEKLFFGSGTQLSVL.

J is TRBJ1-5 and V is TRBV7-8; D ambiguous. This CDR3 spans 16 amino acids. Per germline, CDR1 SGHVS and CDR2 FQNEAQ. The CDR3 here is CTSSLGIGMSVRPQHF. CDR3 coding DNA: TGTACTAGCAGCTTAGGGATAGGGATGTCTGTGAGGCCCCAGCATTTT.

This clonotype was detected a few times. The V gene is TRBV7-6, the J gene TRBJ2-7; the match to TRBD1 covers 8 bases. This CDR3 is 15 amino acids long. Losses at the gene ends were 5 bases for V and 0 bases for J; bases not matched to a gene: 6. Germline V gene sequence: CDR1 SGHVS, CDR2 FNYEAQ. CDR3 nucleotide sequence: TGTGCCAGCAGCGCCGGGACAGGTCCCTCCTACGAGCAGTACGTC. It yields the protein CASSAGTGPSYEQYV.

This clonotype was seen repeatedly, ten times or more. The gene calls are TRBV7-9 and TRBJ1-4, with no clear D. The germline gives CDR1 SEHNR, CDR2 FQNEAQ (reference sequence). The V and J ends lost 10 bases and 6 bases respectively, with 21 bases between them. This CDR3 contains 15 residues. The CDR3 region is CANHPPGYEDEKLFF. CDR3 nucleotide sequence: TGTGCCAACCACCCCCCAGGTTATGAGGATGAAAAACTGTTTTTT.

The J gene is TRBJ2-2, the V gene TRBV2; tentative D call: TRBD1 (6 bases). The CDR3 runs 13 residues. Germline values: CDR1 SNHLY, CDR2 FYNNEI. Trimming removed 11 bases from V and 2 bases from J, with 12 bases in between. CDR3 sequence reads: CAVGGINTGELFF. DNA of the CDR3: TGTGCCGTTGGGGGCATTAACACCGGGGAGCTGTTTTTT.

J is TRBJ2-3 and V is TRBV6-1; D gene ambiguous. Germline V gives CDR1 MNHNS, CDR2 SASEGT. The CDR3 length is 15 residues. Between the trimmed V and J ends, which lost 3 bases and 6 bases, there was a span of 16 bases. The chain's CDR3 is CASSDYATRDDTQYF. CDR3 bases: TGTGCCAGCAGTGATTACGCGACCCGCGACGATACGCAGTATTTT.

At least ten counts were recorded for this clonotype. This sequence joins TRBV6-2 or TRBV6-3 and TRBJ2-1; D is ambiguous. This CDR3 region has 12 residues. The V and J ends lost 0 bases and 10 bases respectively, with 7 bases between them. Germline assignment: CDR1 MNHEY and CDR2 SVGEGT. CDR3 protein: CASSYSGYEQFF. The CDR3 region has the DNA TGTGCCAGCAGTTACTCGGGGTACGAGCAGTTCTTC.

This chain links TRBV2 with TRBJ1-1; 9 nucleotides line up with TRBD1. Germline V gene data show CDR1 as SNHLY and CDR2 as FYNNEI. The CDR3 consists of 15 residues. The V gene end was trimmed by 4 bases and the J gene end by 0 bases; junction bases not matched to a gene: 3. CDR3 in DNA: TGTGCCAGCAGTGTTGACAGGGGGATGAACACTGAAGCTTTCTTT. This codes for CASSVDRGMNTEAFF.

The chain employs TRBV7-9 and TRBJ2-3; D remains ambiguous. Germline CDR1 reads SEHNR; CDR2 reads FQNEAQ (reference sequence). The CDR3 extends over 13 amino acids. Trimming took off 4 bases at V and 2 bases at J, with 7 bases between the two ends. The DNA of the CDR3 is TGTGCCAGCAGCTCTCACCCCACAGATACGCAGTATTTT. Its protein product is CASSSHPTDTQYF.

The chain recombines TRBV4-1 with TRBJ1-1; 10 bases map to TRBD1. V trimming: 5 bases; J trimming: 5 bases; junction bases outside the gene matches: 8. In germline, CDR1 is MGHRA, CDR2 YSYEKL. This CDR3 spans 15 amino acids. As DNA, the CDR3 is TGCGCCAGCAGCTTCCGGACAGGGGGTTCTACTGAAGCTTTCTTT. Translating it yields CASSFRTGGSTEAFF.

Comment on this clonotype: One end of the junction varies from germline; a read error may be responsible. The V and J genes are TRBV27 and TRBJ1-1; D gene uncertain. The V gene's germline CDR1 is MNHEY and CDR2 SMNVEV (reference sequence). The CDR3 loop spans 15 amino acids. CDR3: CASSLLPQANTEAIF. In DNA form, the CDR3 reads TGTGCCAGCAGTTTATTACCCCAGGCTAACACTGAAGCTATCTTT.

For this clonotype: This may arise from a read error, as a much more abundant clone is one base away. The chain joins TRBV5-5 to TRBJ2-1; D may be TRBD1 (6 bases). From germline, CDR1 is SGHKS and CDR2 YYEKEE (reference sequence). V was clipped by 5 bases and J by 5 bases, with 20 bases between them. The CDR3 spans 16 residues. CDR3 protein: CASSRPRTEGDNEQFF. The CDR3 bases are TGTGCCAGCAGTCGACCTAGGACAGAGGGAGACAATGAGCAGTTCTTC. The full variable domain, completed using reference TRBV5-5 and TRBJ2-1, is DAGVTQSPTHLIKTRGQQVTLRCSPISGHKSVSWYQQVLGQGPQFIFQYYEKEERGRGNFPDRFSARQFPNYSSELNVNALLLGDSALYLCASSRPRTEGDNEQFFGPGTRLTVL.

In this sample, this clonotype turned up a few times. The J gene is TRBJ2-7, the V gene TRBV19; no clear D. V was cut by 5 bases and J by 0 bases, with 11 bases left in between. The CDR3 totals 14 residues. The germline V gene has CDR1 LNHDA and CDR2 SQIVND (reference sequence). Here the CDR3 DNA reads TGTGCCAGTAGTTTTACAGTCGGCTCCTACGAGCAGTACTTC. It specifies CASSFTVGSYEQYF.

This clonotype was seen once. This chain uses TRBV9 with TRBJ2-3; TRBD2 matches at 9 bases. V trimming: 2 bases; J trimming: 0 bases; junction bases outside the gene matches: 4. The CDR3 has 16 amino acids. Germline V gene lookup returns CDR1 SGDLS and CDR2 YYNGEE. For the CDR3, the DNA is TGTGCCAGCAGCGTGAAGCGGGGGGCAAGCACAGATACGCAGTATTTT. This codes for CASSVKRGASTDTQYF.

This chain connects TRBV12-3 or TRBV12-4 to TRBJ2-1; D might be TRBD2 (7 bases). The ends were cut back, 7 bases at V and 3 bases at J, with 13 bases in the middle. There are 14 residues in the CDR3. The CDR3 coding sequence is TGTGCCAGCACCGTGGGGGGGCGCTACAATGAGCAGTTCTTC. It yields the protein CASTVGGRYNEQFF.

In this sample, this clonotype turned up a few times. This rearrangement joins TRBV7-4 to TRBJ2-2; possible D gene TRBD1, 6 bases. The CDR3 sequence is 15 residues long. V gave up 5 bases and J gave up 7 bases, with 17 bases separating them. CDR1 is SGHVT, CDR2 SQSDAQ, per germline. The CDR3 region has the DNA TGTGCCAGCAGCGGCCAGGGACAATCCCTCGGGGAGCTGTTTTTT. Translating gives CASSGQGQSLGELFF.

CDR3 amino acids: CASSYLGVNEQFF. In DNA, the CDR3 is TGTGCCAGCAGTTATTTGGGGGTGAATGAGCAGTTCTTC. The rearrangement uses TRBV6-2 or TRBV6-3 and TRBJ2-1; D is tentatively TRBD1 or TRBD2 (5 bases each). The V gene lost 3 bases and the J gene lost 7 bases, with 10 bases spanning the gap. There are 13 residues in the CDR3. The germline V gene encodes CDR1 MNHEY and CDR2 SVGEGT.

The sample holds a few counts of this clonotype. The chain links TRBV13 to TRBJ1-5, with D possibly being TRBD1 (5 bases). CDR1 is PRHDT and CDR2 is FYEKMQ in the germline V gene (reference sequence). CDR3 length: 15 residues. V lost 3 bases and J 9 bases, leaving 18 bases between the germline ends. In nucleotides, the CDR3 is TGTGCCAGCAGCTTTGGGACGGGGGGTTTGTCGCCCCAGCATTTT. It codes for CASSFGTGGLSPQHF.

This sequence joins TRBV4-1 and TRBJ2-7; D perhaps matches TRBD1 (5 bases). The germline gives CDR1 MGHRA, CDR2 YSYEKL. The CDR3 runs 13 residues. Trimming took off 2 bases at V and 3 bases at J, with 8 bases between the two ends. The CDR3 sequence: CASSQSDSYEQYF. In DNA form, the CDR3 reads TGCGCCAGCAGCCAATCCGACAGCTACGAGCAGTACTTC.

This clonotype has ten or more counts. The chain links TRBV7-6 to TRBJ1-2, with D perhaps TRBD1 (5 bases). With 1 base removed from V and 4 bases from J, the gap between germline ends came to 7 bases. Germline values: CDR1 SGHVS, CDR2 FNYEAQ. The CDR3 runs 13 residues. In DNA, the CDR3 is TGTGCCAGCAGCTTAGGACAGAGCTATGGCTACACCTTC. It encodes CASSLGQSYGYTF.